Listed here are 28 T cell receptor beta chains from one sample, sequenced in a study of metastatic and nonmetastatic thyroid tumors. Through MiXCR, TCRdb re-clonotyped the PCR reads. The sample consists of approximately 24,000 clones, about 21% of them appearing once. The entire patient cohort was treatment-naive prior to thyroid surgery. The sample consisted of blood. These receptors originate from a male donor with papillary thyroid cancer or a benign thyroid nodule (not recorded which). Some clones in this sample may be carry-over from other donors' samples.

The V and J genes are TRBV6-2 or TRBV6-3 and TRBJ2-2; D remains unclear. The CDR3 covers 16 residues. Germline CDR1 reads MNHEY; CDR2 reads SVGEGT. Deletions cut 10 bases from V and 1 base from J, with 19 bases between. The CDR3 protein is CAITDMGAVNTGELFF. The CDR3 DNA reads as TGTGCCATCACCGACATGGGCGCCGTGAACACCGGGGAGCTGTTTTTT.

This clone was counted ten times or more. The chain couples TRBV15 to TRBJ2-5; the D is unclear. The CDR3 has 13 residues. The germline gives CDR1 LNHNV, CDR2 YYDKDF (reference sequence). The ends were cut back, 5 bases at V and 9 bases at J, with 16 bases in the middle. The chain's CDR3 is CATSLQTARAQYF. The CDR3 DNA reads as TGTGCCACCAGCCTCCAAACCGCTAGGGCCCAGTACTTC.

As regards this clone: The junction departs from germline at one end; a sequencing error may be responsible. The V and J genes are TRBV12-3 or TRBV12-4 and TRBJ2-2; no firm D call. The CDR3 length is 17 residues. In DNA, the CDR3 is TGTGCCAGCATGTATACTGGATGCGCAACGAGCACCGGTGAGCTGTTTTTT. Amino acids: CASMYTGCATSTGELFF.

Ten or more counts support this clone. The rearrangement uses TRBV5-1 and TRBJ2-5, with D maybe TRBD1 (5 bases). The CDR3 totals 14 residues. The germline V gene has CDR1 SGHRS and CDR2 YFSETQ. V lost 4 bases, J lost 4 bases, and 14 bases lay in between. The CDR3 region is CASSQGRRGETQYF. The DNA of the CDR3 is TGCGCCAGCAGCCAGGGCAGGCGCGGAGAGACCCAGTACTTC.

This clone was counted ten times or more. This chain uses TRBV4-3 with TRBJ2-3, with 11 nucleotides matching TRBD2. The CDR3 is 18 amino acids. The V segment lost 1 base and the J segment 4 bases; nucleotides outside the gene matches: 10. Germline loops: CDR1 LGHNA, CDR2 YSLEER. The CDR3 sequence: CASSQGEGSLAGADTQYF. In DNA, the CDR3 is TGCGCCAGCAGCCAAGGGGAGGGGTCACTAGCGGGAGCAGATACGCAGTATTTT.

This clone was detected only a few times. The V and J genes are TRBV6-1 and TRBJ2-2, with TRBD2 matching 8 bases. The CDR3 totals 15 residues. V lost 5 bases to trimming and J lost 1 base; unmatched junction nucleotides: 3. Germline loops: CDR1 MNHNS, CDR2 SASEGT. CDR3 residues: CASSQLAVNTGELFF. CDR3 nucleotide sequence: TGTGCCAGCAGTCAACTAGCGGTGAACACCGGGGAGCTGTTTTTT.

In this sample, this clone turned up many times. The chain employs TRBV7-8 and TRBJ1-5, with D perhaps matching TRBD1 (5 bases). Germline V CDR1 and CDR2: SGHVS, FQNEAQ. Trimming stripped 4 bases from V and 11 bases from J, with 15 bases between. The CDR3 runs 13 residues. DNA for the CDR3: TGTGCCAGCAGCTCCGAGGGGTATTCGGCCCAGCATTTT. It specifies CASSSEGYSAQHF. The full variable domain, in which reference TRBV7-8 and TRBJ1-5 provide the parts outside the CDR3, is GAGVSQSPRYKVAKRGQDVALRCDPISGHVSLFWYQQALGQGPEFLTYFQNEAQLDKSGLPSDRFFAERPEGSVSTLKIQRTQQEDSAVYLCASSSEGYSAQHFGDGTRLSIL.

This clone appeared many times. This sequence joins TRBV20-1 and TRBJ2-5, with D tentatively TRBD1 or TRBD2 (6 bases each). Germline V gene lookup returns CDR1 DFQATT and CDR2 SNEGSKA (reference sequence). V was shortened by 1 base and J by 1 base, with 22 bases between the two germline ends. The CDR3 extends over 18 amino acids. CDR3 nucleotides: TGCAGTGCTAGAGGGGCGGGCGGGACATTGAAGGCCCAAGAGACCCAGTACTTC. Protein sequence: CSARGAGGTLKAQETQYF.

With regard to this clone: This may come from a read error, since a much larger clone is one base off. The sample holds other DNA sequences that translate to the same CDR3. This sequence joins TRBV11-3 and TRBJ2-5; D is undetermined. The CDR3 has 14 residues. Germline V gene data show CDR1 as SGHNT and CDR2 as YENEEA. The V end was cut by 7 bases, the J end by 5 bases, with 17 bases between. The CDR3 protein is CASNEGGLRETQYF. The CDR3 nucleotides read TGTGCCAGCAACGAAGGCGGATTACGGGAGACCCAGTACTTC.

Regarding this clone: One junction end does not reproduce the germline sequence, and a read error may be involved. The rearrangement links TRBV5-6 to TRBJ1-5; TRBD1 might be the D (5 bases). Germline V gives CDR1 SGHDT, CDR2 YYEEEE. The CDR3 runs to 16 residues. The CDR3 loop reads CASSLAGCSSNQPQHF. CDR3 nucleotide sequence: TGTGCCAGCAGCTTGGCAGGGTGCAGTAGCAACCAGCCCCAGCATTTT.

The chain links TRBV28 to TRBJ1-2; the D gene is possibly TRBD1 (6 bases). The V and J ends lost 6 bases and 8 bases respectively, with 10 bases between them. From germline, CDR1 is MDHEN and CDR2 SYDVKM. This CDR3 has 11 residues. CDR3 region: CASSYRDGYTF. CDR3 in DNA: TGTGCCAGCAGCTACAGGGACGGCTACACCTTC.

This clone was recorded many times. The rearrangement joins TRBV24-1 to TRBJ2-1, with 10 nucleotides matching TRBD2. J gave up 1 base and V 8 bases, and 10 bases lay outside the gene matches. There are 17 residues in the CDR3. Germline loops: CDR1 KGHDR, CDR2 SFDVKD. The CDR3, as DNA: TGTGCCACCATGGGGAGCAGCGGGAGGGGGTCCTACAATGAGCAGTTCTTC. Amino acids: CATMGSSGRGSYNEQFF.

V and J are TRBV11-2 and TRBJ1-2; 7 bases match TRBD1. In germline, CDR1 is SGHAT, CDR2 FQNNGV. The CDR3 is made up of 14 amino acids. Losses at the gene ends were 5 bases for V and 4 bases for J; bases not matched to a gene: 7. Here the CDR3 DNA reads TGTGCCAGCAGCCGGGACAGTACCCGCTATGGCTACACCTTC. Its translation: CASSRDSTRYGYTF.

This clone was picked up many times. This chain links TRBV20-1 with TRBJ2-3; D is possibly TRBD2 (5 bases). From germline, CDR1 is DFQATT and CDR2 SNEGSKA (reference sequence). The ends were cut back, 4 bases at V and 0 bases at J, with 11 bases in the middle. The CDR3 is 14 residues long. CDR3 protein: CSAKVRTSTDTQYF. The CDR3 DNA sequence: TGCAGTGCTAAGGTCAGGACTAGCACAGATACGCAGTATTTT.

This rearrangement joins TRBV12-3 or TRBV12-4 to TRBJ1-1; D call uncertain. The CDR3 length is 11 residues. V was clipped by 3 bases and J by 9 bases, with 8 bases between them. CDR3 sequence: CASSFRGKAFF. CDR3 nucleotide sequence: TGTGCCAGCAGTTTTCGCGGGAAAGCTTTCTTT.

This clone was counted only a few times. The chain links TRBV28 to TRBJ2-7; TRBD2 agrees at 9 bases. Germline CDR1 reads MDHEN; CDR2 reads SYDVKM. The CDR3 extends over 13 amino acids. Trimming cost V 6 bases and J 4 bases; bases outside gene matches: 4. CDR3 loop: CASSDSGSYEQYF. For the CDR3, the DNA is TGTGCCAGCAGCGATAGCGGGAGTTACGAGCAGTACTTC.

This chain uses TRBV13 with TRBJ1-1; the D gene is possibly TRBD1 (6 bases). The CDR3 is 16 residues long. The germline V and J ends were trimmed by 5 bases and 1 base, with 17 bases remaining between them. The V gene's germline CDR1 is PRHDT and CDR2 FYEKMQ (reference sequence). In DNA form, the CDR3 reads TGTGCCAGCAGCCCCCGCCGGGGGACACCGAACACTGAAGCTTTCTTT. It specifies CASSPRRGTPNTEAFF.

This clone occurred many times. The J gene is TRBJ2-1, the V gene TRBV3-1; 9 bases align to TRBD2. This CDR3 is built from 16 residues. Germline CDR1 reads LGHDT; CDR2 reads YNNKEL (reference sequence). V lost 0 bases to trimming and J lost 4 bases; unmatched junction nucleotides: 4. The CDR3 bases are TGTGCCAGCAGCCAAGAACCCCTAGCGGGGTACAATGAGCAGTTCTTC. Encoded protein: CASSQEPLAGYNEQFF.

This clone has a count of ten or more. The CDR3 nucleotides read TGTGCCAGCTCACCACCCCTAGGGATCCCAGATACGCAGTATTTT. Amino acids: CASSPPLGIPDTQYF. The chain links TRBV18 to TRBJ2-3; D unresolved. The V end was cut by 0 bases, the J end by 4 bases, with 11 bases between. Germline assignment: CDR1 KGHSH and CDR2 LQKENI. The CDR3 is 15 amino acids.

This clone was recorded many times. The chain couples TRBV20-1 to TRBJ1-1; D gene unclear. Germline CDR1 is DFQATT and CDR2 is SNEGSKA (reference sequence). The CDR3 extends over 12 amino acids. V was shortened by 4 bases and J by 1 base, with 7 bases between the two germline ends. The CDR3 coding sequence is TGCAGTGCTACCGATCAGAACACTGAAGCTTTCTTT. This encodes CSATDQNTEAFF.

This clone was counted many times. The chain has TRBV11-3 and TRBJ2-2; no firm D call. V was pared by 6 bases and J by 8 bases, with 7 bases between. The CDR3 has 11 residues. CDR1 and CDR2 from the germline V gene are SGHNT and YENEEA. Here the CDR3 DNA reads TGTGCCAGCAGGGGGTCGGGGGAGCTGTTTTTT. Its protein is CASRGSGELFF.

The sample holds a few counts of this clone. The V gene is TRBV12-3 or TRBV12-4, the J gene TRBJ2-3; the D gene is possibly TRBD2 (5 bases). This CDR3 region has 13 residues. V lost 6 bases and J lost 5, with 12 bases in between. CDR3 coding DNA: TGTGCCAGCAGCAAGATAGCGAAAGATACGCAGTATTTT. Protein: CASSKIAKDTQYF.

This clone has just a few counts. V usage is TRBV6-2 or TRBV6-3 and J usage is TRBJ1-1, with TRBD1 as a possible D gene (6 bases). V lost 6 bases to trimming and J lost 5 bases, with 22 bases between them. Germline V lookup: CDR1 MNHEY, CDR2 SVGEGT. The CDR3 has 16 residues. CDR3 DNA: TGTGCCAGCAGAACCTTCCCCGGGACAACTAGGACTGAAGCTTTCTTT. Amino acids: CASRTFPGTTRTEAFF.

By proportion, this clone is medium-sized. V usage is TRBV24-1 and J usage is TRBJ2-7; D is undetermined. There are 14 residues in the CDR3. Germline loops: CDR1 KGHDR, CDR2 SFDVKD. Deletions cut 3 bases from V and 1 base from J, with 9 bases between. The CDR3 protein is CATSDSVRSYEQYF. In nucleotides, the CDR3 is TGTGCCACCAGTGATAGCGTCAGATCCTACGAGCAGTACTTC.

Ten or more counts support this clone. The rearrangement links TRBV25-1 to TRBJ2-3; D is undetermined. Germline lookup yields CDR1 MGHDK and CDR2 SYGVNS. Trimming removed 3 bases from V and 1 base from J, with 11 bases in between. This CDR3 has 15 amino acids. In nucleotides, the CDR3 is TGTGCCAGCAGTGATCCGTTACAGCGCACAGATACGCAGTATTTT. This translates into CASSDPLQRTDTQYF.

By share, this clone counts as medium-sized. The chain couples TRBV6-2 or TRBV6-3 to TRBJ2-7, with D possibly TRBD2 on 6 matching bases. The CDR3 is made up of 14 amino acids. Trimming pared 2 bases from V and 3 bases from J, leaving 11 bases between. Germline V gene sequence: CDR1 MNHEY, CDR2 SVGEGT. CDR3 sequence reads: CASSYRDSYYEQYF. CDR3 DNA sequence: TGTGCCAGCAGTTACCGGGACTCTTACTACGAGCAGTACTTC.

In its sample, this clone was seen many times. V usage is TRBV19 and J usage is TRBJ2-1; 11 nucleotides align to TRBD2. The CDR3 totals 19 residues. J was trimmed by 4 bases and V by 4 bases; bases with no gene match: 15. Germline V gene sequence: CDR1 LNHDA, CDR2 SQIVND (reference sequence). The CDR3 DNA reads as TGTGCCAGTAGTACCAACCACGGGGCTAGCGGGAGGCAGTACAATGAGCAGTTCTTC. It is translated as CASSTNHGASGRQYNEQFF.

This chain joins TRBV15 and TRBJ2-1; D remains ambiguous. The CDR3 covers 12 residues. Germline lookup yields CDR1 LNHNV and CDR2 YYDKDF (reference sequence). Trimming shortened V by 9 bases and J by 6 bases, and 12 bases separated the two germline ends. The CDR3 nucleotides read TGTGCCACGGGCCATACTCCCAATGAGCAGTTCTTC. Translating gives CATGHTPNEQFF.